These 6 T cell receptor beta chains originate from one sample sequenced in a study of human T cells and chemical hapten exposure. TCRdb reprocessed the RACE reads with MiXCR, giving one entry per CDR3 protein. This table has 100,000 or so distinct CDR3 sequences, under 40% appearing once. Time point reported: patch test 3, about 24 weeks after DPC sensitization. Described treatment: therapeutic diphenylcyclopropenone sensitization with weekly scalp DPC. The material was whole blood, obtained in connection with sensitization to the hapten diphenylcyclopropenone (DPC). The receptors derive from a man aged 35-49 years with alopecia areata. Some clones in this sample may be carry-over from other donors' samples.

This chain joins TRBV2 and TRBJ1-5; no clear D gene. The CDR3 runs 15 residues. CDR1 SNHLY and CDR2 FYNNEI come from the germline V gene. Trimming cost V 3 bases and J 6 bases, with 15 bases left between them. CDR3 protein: CASSDWPPRTQPQHF. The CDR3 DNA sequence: TGTGCCAGCAGTGATTGGCCCCCAAGGACTCAGCCCCAGCATTTT.

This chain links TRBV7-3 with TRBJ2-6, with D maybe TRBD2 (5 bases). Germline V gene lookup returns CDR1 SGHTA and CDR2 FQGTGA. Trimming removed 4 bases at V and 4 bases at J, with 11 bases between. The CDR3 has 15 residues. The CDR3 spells CASSYGVGGANVLTF. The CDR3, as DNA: TGTGCCAGCAGCTACGGGGTAGGGGGGGCCAACGTCCTGACTTTC.

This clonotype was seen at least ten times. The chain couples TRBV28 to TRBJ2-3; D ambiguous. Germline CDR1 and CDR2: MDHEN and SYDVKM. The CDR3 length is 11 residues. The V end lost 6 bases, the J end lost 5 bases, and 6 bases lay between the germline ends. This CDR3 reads CASREIDTQYF. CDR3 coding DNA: TGTGCCAGCAGGGAGATAGATACGCAGTATTTT.

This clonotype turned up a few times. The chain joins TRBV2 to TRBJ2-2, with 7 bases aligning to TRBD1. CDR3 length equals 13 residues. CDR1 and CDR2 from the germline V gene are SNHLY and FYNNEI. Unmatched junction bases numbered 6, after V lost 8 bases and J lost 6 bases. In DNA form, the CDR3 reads TGTGCCAGCCAACAGGGGATCGCCGGGGAGCTGTTTTTT. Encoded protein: CASQQGIAGELFF.

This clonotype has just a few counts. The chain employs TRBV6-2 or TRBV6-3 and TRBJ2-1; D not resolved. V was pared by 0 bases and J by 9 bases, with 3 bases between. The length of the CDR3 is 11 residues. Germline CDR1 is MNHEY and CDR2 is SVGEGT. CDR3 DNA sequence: TGTGCCAGCAGTTACTCATTTGAGCAGTTCTTC. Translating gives CASSYSFEQFF.

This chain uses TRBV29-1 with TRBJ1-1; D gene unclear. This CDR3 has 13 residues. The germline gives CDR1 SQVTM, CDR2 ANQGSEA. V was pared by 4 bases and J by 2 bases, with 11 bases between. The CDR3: CSVALTINTEAFF. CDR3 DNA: TGCAGCGTTGCTCTGACCATCAACACTGAAGCTTTCTTT.